These 15 T cell receptor beta chains originate from one sample sequenced in a study of human T cells and chemical hapten exposure. Noted time point: patch test 1, 2 weeks after DPC sensitization. Treatment here: therapeutic diphenylcyclopropenone sensitization with weekly scalp DPC. TCRdb re-called the RACE reads with MiXCR, one entry per CDR3 protein. Of approximately 80,000 distinct CDR3 sequences listed, about 11% were seen once; the top ten hold about 4.2%. Sequencing used whole blood, obtained in connection with sensitization to the hapten diphenylcyclopropenone (DPC). All receptors derive from a woman aged 50 to 65 with alopecia areata. Some clones in this sample may be carry-over from other donors' samples.

The J gene is TRBJ1-2, the V gene TRBV28, with 8 bases fitting TRBD1. Trimming at V came to 6 bases and at J to 4 bases, leaving 4 bases not matched to a gene. Germline V gene sequence: CDR1 MDHEN, CDR2 SYDVKM. The CDR3 has 13 amino acids. The CDR3 spells CASSDRGPYGYTF. Written as DNA, the CDR3 is TGTGCCAGCAGCGACAGGGGCCCCTATGGCTACACCTTC.

The chain employs TRBV14 and TRBJ2-5; 7 bases map to TRBD1. Germline-derived CDR1 and CDR2 are SGHDN and FVKESK. The trim removed 0 bases at V and 5 bases at J, leaving 12 bases unmatched. The length of the CDR3 is 17 residues. The CDR3 spells CASSQEWGTVGSETQYF. DNA of the CDR3: TGTGCCAGCAGCCAAGAATGGGGGACAGTGGGGTCGGAGACCCAGTACTTC. The full variable domain, rest sourced from reference TRBV14 and TRBJ2-5, is EAGVTQFPSHSVIEKGQTVTLRCDPISGHDNLYWYRRVMGKEIKFLLHFVKESKQDESGMPNNRFLAERTGGTYSTLKVQPAELEDSGVYFCASSQEWGTVGSETQYFGPGTRLLVL.

This clonotype has a count of ten or more. CDR3 bases: TGTGCCAGCATCCGAGGCGATATTAGCAATCAGCCCCAGCATTTT. This sequence encodes CASIRGDISNQPQHF. V usage is TRBV28 and J usage is TRBJ1-5; D gene unclear. Germline CDR1 is MDHEN and CDR2 is SYDVKM. The V end lost 7 bases, the J end lost 0 bases, and 13 bases lay between the germline ends. The length of the CDR3 is 15 residues. The full variable domain, with the rest looked up from reference TRBV28 and TRBJ1-5, is DVKVTQSSRYLVKRTGEKVFLECVQDMDHENMFWYRQDPGLGLRLIYFSYDVKMKEKGDIPEGYSVSREKKERFSLILESASTNQTSMYLCASIRGDISNQPQHFGDGTRLSIL.

This clonotype was seen repeatedly, ten times or more. The CDR3 sequence is CSGGGREKLFF. DNA for the CDR3: TGCAGCGGTGGGGGCCGCGAAAAACTGTTTTTT. The V gene is TRBV29-1, the J gene TRBJ1-4; D might be TRBD1 (6 bases). V lost 7 bases and J lost 8, with 11 bases in between. The germline CDR1 and CDR2 sequences are SQVTM and ANQGSEA. This CDR3 has 11 amino acids.

This clonotype was recorded many times. The J gene is TRBJ2-2, the V gene TRBV6-2 or TRBV6-3; D is uncertain. Germline V CDR1 and CDR2: MNHEY, SVGEGT. The CDR3 sequence is 14 residues long. V dropped 2 bases and J dropped 1 base, with 5 bases sitting between them. The CDR3 region is CASSYGRNTGELFF. In nucleotides, the CDR3 is TGTGCCAGCAGTTACGGGCGGAACACCGGGGAGCTGTTTTTT.

The chain couples TRBV27 to TRBJ2-2, with D hard to call. CDR1 and CDR2 (germline): MNHEY, SMNVEV (reference sequence). Between the trimmed V and J ends, which lost 0 bases and 2 bases, there was a span of 7 bases. This CDR3 is built from 15 residues. Here the CDR3 DNA reads TGTGCCAGCAGTTTATCGCGACTTAACACCGGGGAGCTGTTTTTT. Translated, it gives CASSLSRLNTGELFF.

Ten or more counts support this clonotype. The gene calls are TRBV9 and TRBJ1-2, with D maybe TRBD1 (5 bases). V shed 0 bases and J shed 5 bases, with 5 bases lying between them. The CDR3 is made up of 12 amino acids. Germline CDR1 SGDLS, CDR2 YYNGEE. The CDR3 region is CASSVGQYGYTF. In DNA form, the CDR3 reads TGTGCCAGCAGCGTAGGACAGTATGGCTACACCTTC.

The chain recombines TRBV20-1 with TRBJ2-7; D is perhaps TRBD1 (6 bases). The V end was cut by 2 bases, the J end by 4 bases, with 18 bases between. The CDR3 runs to 15 residues. Germline V lookup: CDR1 DFQATT, CDR2 SNEGSKA (reference sequence). CDR3 region: CSARYRDNFPYEQYF. CDR3 nucleotides: TGCAGTGCTAGATACCGGGACAATTTTCCGTACGAGCAGTACTTC.

The table lists this clonotype with a few counts. The chain has TRBV15 and TRBJ1-3; D ambiguous. Germline V lookup: CDR1 LNHNV, CDR2 YYDKDF (reference sequence). Trimming pared 4 bases from V and 4 bases from J, leaving 11 bases between. The CDR3 consists of 14 residues. CDR3 in amino acids: CATSMDLRGNTIYF. CDR3 nucleotide sequence: TGTGCCACCAGCATGGACCTGAGGGGAAACACCATATATTTT.

The V gene is TRBV5-8, the J gene TRBJ2-3, with D possibly being TRBD2 (6 bases). Germline V gene sequence: CDR1 SGHTS, CDR2 YDEGEE. Trimming took off 4 bases at V and 2 bases at J, with 14 bases between the two ends. The CDR3 is 15 residues long. The DNA for the CDR3 is TGTGCCAGCAGCATGCGGGACCGTTTCACAGATACGCAGTATTTT. Residues: CASSMRDRFTDTQYF.

This clonotype was seen at least ten times. The CDR3 loop is CASSTGQNQPQHF. In DNA, the CDR3 is TGTGCCAGCAGTACAGGGCAGAATCAGCCCCAGCATTTT. V and J are TRBV12-3 or TRBV12-4 and TRBJ1-5, with D possibly being TRBD1 (6 bases). This CDR3 spans 13 amino acids. V lost 5 bases and J lost 4, with 9 bases in between.

There are many counts of this clonotype. This CDR3 reads CATQRTNTGELFF. CDR3 sequence (DNA): TGTGCCACACAGAGAACGAACACCGGGGAGCTGTTTTTT. The chain employs TRBV2 and TRBJ2-2; D is unresolved. The CDR3 runs 13 residues. The germline V gene has CDR1 SNHLY and CDR2 FYNNEI. The ends were cut back, 10 bases at V and 0 bases at J, with 9 bases in the middle.

This clonotype was seen at least ten times. The chain links TRBV12-3 or TRBV12-4 to TRBJ2-4, with D tentatively TRBD1 (6 bases). V dropped 5 bases and J dropped 1 base, with 12 bases sitting between them. The CDR3 has 15 amino acids. CDR3 in DNA: TGTGCCAGCAGTCCTAGTGACAGGGCCAAAAACATTCAGTACTTC. It specifies CASSPSDRAKNIQYF.

There are a few counts of this clonotype. This sequence joins TRBV7-8 and TRBJ2-2; 10 nucleotides align to TRBD1. Per germline, CDR1 SGHVS and CDR2 FQNEAQ. The J segment lost 5 bases and the V segment lost 2 bases, leaving 5 bases of the junction unmatched. The CDR3 is 16 residues long. The CDR3 loop reads CASSLMGQGSTGELFF. CDR3 sequence (DNA): TGTGCCAGCAGCTTAATGGGACAGGGGTCTACCGGGGAGCTGTTTTTT.

This clonotype came up a few times. The chain uses TRBV7-2 and TRBJ2-5; D gene unclear. Trimming stripped 2 bases from V and 4 bases from J, with 8 bases between. The length of the CDR3 is 13 residues. Germline CDR1 and CDR2: SGHTA and FQGNSA. CDR3 in amino acids: CASSLKIPETQYF. In DNA form, the CDR3 reads TGTGCCAGCAGCTTAAAGATCCCAGAGACCCAGTACTTC.